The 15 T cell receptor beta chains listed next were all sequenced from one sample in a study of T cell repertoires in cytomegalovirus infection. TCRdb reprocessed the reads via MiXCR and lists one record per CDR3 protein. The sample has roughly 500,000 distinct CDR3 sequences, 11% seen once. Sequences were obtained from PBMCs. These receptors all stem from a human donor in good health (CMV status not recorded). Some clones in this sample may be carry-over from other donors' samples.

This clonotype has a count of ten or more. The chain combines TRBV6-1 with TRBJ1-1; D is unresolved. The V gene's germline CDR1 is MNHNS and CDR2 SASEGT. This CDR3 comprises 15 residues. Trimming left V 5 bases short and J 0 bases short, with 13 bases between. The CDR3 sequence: CASSPPGDMNTEAFF. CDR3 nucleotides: TGTGCCAGCAGTCCCCCCGGAGACATGAACACTGAAGCTTTCTTT.

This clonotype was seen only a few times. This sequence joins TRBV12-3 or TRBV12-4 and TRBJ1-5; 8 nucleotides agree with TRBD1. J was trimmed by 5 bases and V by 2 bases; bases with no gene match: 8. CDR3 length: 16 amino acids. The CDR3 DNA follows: TGTGCCAGCAGTTTAAGTGGCAGGGGGCAGGATCAGCCCCAGCATTTT. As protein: CASSLSGRGQDQPQHF.

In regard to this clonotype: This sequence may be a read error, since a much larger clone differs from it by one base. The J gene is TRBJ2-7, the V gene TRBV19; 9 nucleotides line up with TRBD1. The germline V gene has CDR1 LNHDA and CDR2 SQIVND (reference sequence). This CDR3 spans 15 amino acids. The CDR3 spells CDSSIGDRVLGEQYF. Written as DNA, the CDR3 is TGTGACAGTAGTATAGGGGACAGGGTTCTGGGAGAGCAGTACTTC.

The CDR3 nucleotides read TGCAGCGCCCGCCACAGAAGCTATGAAAAACTGTTTTTT. Protein sequence: CSARHRSYEKLFF. The chain combines TRBV29-1 with TRBJ1-4, with D unclear. Germline CDR1 reads SQVTM; CDR2 reads ANQGSEA. Trimming shortened V by 7 bases and J by 6 bases, and 15 bases separated the two germline ends. The CDR3 length is 13 residues.

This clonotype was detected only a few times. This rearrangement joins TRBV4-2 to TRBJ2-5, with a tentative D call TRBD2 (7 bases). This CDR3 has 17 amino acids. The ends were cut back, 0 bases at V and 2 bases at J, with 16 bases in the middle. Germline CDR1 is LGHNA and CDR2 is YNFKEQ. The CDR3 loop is CASSQDGGRGRQETQYF. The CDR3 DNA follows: TGTGCCAGCAGCCAAGATGGAGGGCGGGGGCGGCAAGAGACCCAGTACTTC.

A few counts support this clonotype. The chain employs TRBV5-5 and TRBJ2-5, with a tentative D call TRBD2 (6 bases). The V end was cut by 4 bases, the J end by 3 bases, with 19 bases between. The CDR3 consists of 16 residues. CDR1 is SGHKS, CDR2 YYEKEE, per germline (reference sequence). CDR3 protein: CASSRLPGDGEETQYF. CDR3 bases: TGTGCCAGCAGCCGATTGCCGGGAGACGGGGAAGAGACCCAGTACTTC.

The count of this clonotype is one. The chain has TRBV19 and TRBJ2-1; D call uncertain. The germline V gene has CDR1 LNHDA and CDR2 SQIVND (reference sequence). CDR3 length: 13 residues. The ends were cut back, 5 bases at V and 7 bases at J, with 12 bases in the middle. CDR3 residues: CASSVDIGNEQFF. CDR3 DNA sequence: TGTGCCAGTAGTGTCGACATCGGAAATGAGCAGTTCTTC.

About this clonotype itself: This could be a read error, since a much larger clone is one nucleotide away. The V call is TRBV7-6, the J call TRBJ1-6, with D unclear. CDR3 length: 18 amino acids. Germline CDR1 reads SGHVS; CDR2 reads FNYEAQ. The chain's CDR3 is CASSLPLTNRRDRSPFHF. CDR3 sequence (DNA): TGTGCCAGCAGCTTACCGCTGACTAATAGGAGGGATCGGTCACCCTTCCACTTT.

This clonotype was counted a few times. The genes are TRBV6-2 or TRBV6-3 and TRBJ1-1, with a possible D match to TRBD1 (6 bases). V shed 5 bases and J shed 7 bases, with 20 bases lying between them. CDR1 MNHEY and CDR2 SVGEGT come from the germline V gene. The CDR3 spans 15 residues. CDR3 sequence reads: CASSLSPGRGDEAFF. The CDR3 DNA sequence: TGTGCCAGCAGTCTCTCACCTGGCAGGGGAGATGAAGCTTTCTTT.

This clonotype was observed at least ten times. The CDR3 reads CASSFGKVGTAIDTQYF. The CDR3 DNA sequence: TGTGCCAGCAGCTTTGGGAAAGTTGGGACCGCCATTGATACGCAGTATTTT. The rearrangement joins TRBV7-3 to TRBJ2-3; D is possibly TRBD1 or TRBD2 (5 bases each). V lost 3 bases, J lost 6 bases, and 22 bases lay in between. The germline V gene has CDR1 SGHTA and CDR2 FQGTGA. The CDR3 is 17 amino acids. The full variable domain, rest sourced from reference TRBV7-3 and TRBJ2-3, is GAGVSQTPSNKVTEKGKYVELRCDPISGHTALYWYRQSLGQGPEFLIYFQGTGAADDSGLPNDRFFAVRPEGSVSTLKIQRTERGDSAVYLCASSFGKVGTAIDTQYFGPGTRLTVL.

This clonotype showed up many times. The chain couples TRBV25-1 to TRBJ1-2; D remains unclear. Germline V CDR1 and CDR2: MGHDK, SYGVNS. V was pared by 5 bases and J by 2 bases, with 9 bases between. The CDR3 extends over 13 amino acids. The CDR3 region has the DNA TGTGCCAGCAGTCTCCTCCCGAACTATGGCTACACCTTC. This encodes CASSLLPNYGYTF.

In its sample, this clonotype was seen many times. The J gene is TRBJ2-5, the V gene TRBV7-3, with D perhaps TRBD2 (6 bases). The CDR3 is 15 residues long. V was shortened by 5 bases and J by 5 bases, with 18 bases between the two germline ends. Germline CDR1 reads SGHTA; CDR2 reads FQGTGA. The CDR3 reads CASSQLGSGWETQYF. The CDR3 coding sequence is TGTGCCAGCAGCCAGTTAGGTAGCGGATGGGAGACCCAGTACTTC.

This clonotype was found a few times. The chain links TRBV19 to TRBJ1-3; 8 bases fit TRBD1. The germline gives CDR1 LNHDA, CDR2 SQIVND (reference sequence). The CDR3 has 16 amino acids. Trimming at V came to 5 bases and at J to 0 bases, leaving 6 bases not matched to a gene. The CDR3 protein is CASSLGQALSGNTIYF. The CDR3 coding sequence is TGTGCCAGTAGTTTGGGACAGGCGCTCTCTGGAAACACCATATATTTT. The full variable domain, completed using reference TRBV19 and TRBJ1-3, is DGGITQSPKYLFRKEGQNVTLSCEQNLNHDAMYWYRQDPGQGLRLIYYSQIVNDFQKGDIAEGYSVSREKKESFPLTVTSAQKNPTAFYLCASSLGQALSGNTIYFGEGSWLTVV.

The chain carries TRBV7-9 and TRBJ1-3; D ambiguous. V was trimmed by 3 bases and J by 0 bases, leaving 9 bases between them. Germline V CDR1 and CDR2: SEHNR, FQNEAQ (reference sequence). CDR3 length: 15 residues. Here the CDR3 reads CASSFGEFSGNTIYF. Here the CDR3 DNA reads TGTGCCAGCAGCTTCGGGGAGTTCTCTGGAAACACCATATATTTT.

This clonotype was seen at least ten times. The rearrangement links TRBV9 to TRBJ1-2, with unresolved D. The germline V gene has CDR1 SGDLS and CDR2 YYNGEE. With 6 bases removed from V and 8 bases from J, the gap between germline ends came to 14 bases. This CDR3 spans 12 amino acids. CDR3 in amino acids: CASNPGSGGYTF. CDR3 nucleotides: TGTGCCAGCAACCCGGGGTCGGGGGGCTACACCTTC. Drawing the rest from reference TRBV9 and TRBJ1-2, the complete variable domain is DSGVTQTPKHLITATGQRVTLRCSPRSGDLSVYWYQQSLDQGLQFLIQYYNGEERAKGNILERFSAQQFPDLHSELNLSSLELGDSALYFCASNPGSGGYTFGSGTRLTVV.